These T cell receptor beta chains were read from a single sample in a study of early T cells in non-severe SARS-CoV-2 infection. A single record per CDR3 protein comes from TCRdb applying MiXCR to the 5' RACE reads. The profile shows approximately 70,000 distinct CDR3 sequences, under 15% of them singletons. The specimen sequenced was whole blood. The source is an adult who was a healthcare worker with PCR-confirmed SARS-CoV-2 infection or an uninfected control (not recorded which). Both conserved end residues are part of each CDR3. D genes are given only for firm matches. Some rows have no size entry. The others give once, few or many, or a class for an expanded clone.

J | size | V | D | DNA | CDR3
TRBJ1-2 | . | TRBV7-9 | . | TGTGCCAGCAGCTCTCCGGGGGAAGGCCATGGCTACACCTTC | CASSSPGEGHGYTF
TRBJ1-2 | many | TRBV14 | . | TGTGCCAGCAGCCAACTGGAGGCGGGAGGCTACACCTTC | CASSQLEAGGYTF
TRBJ2-5 | many | TRBV15 | . | TGTGCCACCAGCAGAGATCTTGAGACCCAGTACTTC | CATSRDLETQYF
TRBJ2-3 | . | TRBV12-5 | . | TGTGCTAGTGGTTCGCCCTGGCCTAGCACAGATACGCAGTATTTT | CASGSPWPSTDTQYF
TRBJ1-5 | many | TRBV12-3/TRBV12-4 | . | TGTGCCAGCAGTTTCACGGTTAATCAGCCCCAGCATTTT | CASSFTVNQPQHF
TRBJ1-5 | few | TRBV28 | TRBD1 | TGTGCCAGCGTATACGGGACAGGGCTTTCCCAGCCCCAGCATTTT | CASVYGTGLSQPQHF
TRBJ1-5 | many | TRBV28 | . | TGTGCCAGCAGTTTCAACCCGTCAGAGAGTCAGCCCCAGCATTTT | CASSFNPSESQPQHF
TRBJ2-1 | many | TRBV7-9 | . | TGTGCCAGCAGCTTACAGGGGAGGGGTAATGAGCAGTTCTTC | CASSLQGRGNEQFF
TRBJ2-1 | . | TRBV29-1 | . | TGCAGCGTCCACGAAGCCGGGACGGACTCCTACAATGAGCAGTTCTTC | CSVHEAGTDSYNEQFF
TRBJ2-2 | many | TRBV15 | TRBD1 | TGTGCCACCAGCAGAGATCTGACAGGGGTCATCACCGGGGAGCTGTTTTTT | CATSRDLTGVITGELFF
TRBJ2-1 | many | TRBV7-2 | TRBD1 | TGTGCCAGCAGTAGGACAGGGCCGTACAATGAGCAGTTCTTC | CASSRTGPYNEQFF
TRBJ1-2 | many | TRBV12-3/TRBV12-4 | . | TGTGCCAGCAGTTTATTAACCGACTATGGCTACACCTTC | CASSLLTDYGYTF
TRBJ2-5 | many | TRBV10-3 | TRBD2 | TGTGCCATCAGGGGGGGGATTCAAGAGACCCAGTACTTC | CAIRGGIQETQYF
TRBJ2-3 | many | TRBV7-2 | . | TGTGCCAGCAGCCCGCGGGGCGTAGATACGCAGTATTTT | CASSPRGVDTQYF
TRBJ1-1 | many | TRBV12-3/TRBV12-4 | . | TGTGCCAGCAGTTTTGCAGGGAGTACTGAAGCTTTCTTT | CASSFAGSTEAFF
TRBJ1-6 | many | TRBV12-3/TRBV12-4 | . | TGTGCCAGCAGTCCCGTGGGGCAGCTTAATTCACCCCTCCACTTT | CASSPVGQLNSPLHF
TRBJ2-1 | . | TRBV10-3 | . | TGTGCCATCAAACAGGATTCCTCTGACAATGAGCAGTTCTTC | CAIKQDSSDNEQFF
TRBJ2-2 | many | TRBV6-5 | . | TGTGCCAGCAACGACGGGGAGCTGTTTTTT | CASNDGELFF
TRBJ1-1 | . | TRBV29-1 | . | TGCAGCGTAGGAGGACGGATGAACACTGAAGCTTTCTTT | CSVGGRMNTEAFF
TRBJ2-2 | many | TRBV29-1 | TRBD2 | TGCAGCGTGGGGGAGGGAAGGACGGCTAACACCGGGGAGCTGTTTTTT | CSVGEGRTANTGELFF
TRBJ1-2 | . | TRBV12-3/TRBV12-4 | . | TGTGCTAGCAAGGCCGGGACTAACTATGGCTACACCTTC | CASKAGTNYGYTF
TRBJ2-2 | many | TRBV5-1 | TRBD2 | TGCGCCAGCAGCTTGGATGCTAGCGGGGTCCTCACCGGGGAGCTGTTTTTT | CASSLDASGVLTGELFF